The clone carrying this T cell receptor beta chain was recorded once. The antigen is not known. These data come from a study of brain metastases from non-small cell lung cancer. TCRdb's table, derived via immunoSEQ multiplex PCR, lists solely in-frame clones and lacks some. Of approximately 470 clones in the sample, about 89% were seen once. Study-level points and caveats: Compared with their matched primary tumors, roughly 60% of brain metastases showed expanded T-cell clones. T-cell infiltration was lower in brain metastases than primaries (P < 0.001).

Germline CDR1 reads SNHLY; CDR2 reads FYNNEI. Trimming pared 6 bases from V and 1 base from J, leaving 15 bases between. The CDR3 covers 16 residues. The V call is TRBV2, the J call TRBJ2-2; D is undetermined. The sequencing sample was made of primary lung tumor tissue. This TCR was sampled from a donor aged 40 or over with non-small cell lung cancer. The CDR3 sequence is CASSALGLENTGELFF. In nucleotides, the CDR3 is TGTGCCAGCAGCGCTCTAGGGCTCGAGAACACCGGGGAGCTGTTTTTT.